The 22 T cell receptor beta chains presented below share a single source sample, sequenced in a study of regulatory T cells in long-lasting Graves disease. HTBI primers from iRepertoire and Arm-PCR of CDR3 regions yielded the TCR beta libraries. TCRdb fed the multiplex PCR reads into MiXCR, producing one record per CDR3 protein. This sample yields 380,000 or so distinct CDR3 sequences, of which around 15% are seen a single time; around 20% belongs to the top ten. Time point denoted: newly diagnosed GD, antithyroid drugs for less than 3 months. The TCR library was made from RNA extracted from PBMCs. This sample also appeared in a second study, on T cells in Graves' hyperthyroidism and ophthalmopathy.

The material sequenced was peripheral blood mononuclear cells (PBMCs), taken at new diagnosis, from a patient treated with antithyroid drugs. These receptors were taken from a woman aged 18-30 years with Graves disease.

This clonotype was counted a few times. The rearrangement links TRBV12-3 or TRBV12-4 to TRBJ1-2; 7 nucleotides agree with TRBD1. The CDR3 contains 13 residues. The V gene end was trimmed by 1 base and the J gene end by 5 bases; junction bases not matched to a gene: 1. For the CDR3, the DNA is TGTGCCAGCAGTTTAGTCAGGGGGTATGGCTACACCTTC. Translating gives CASSLVRGYGYTF.

The chain combines TRBV10-2 with TRBJ2-6; 14 positions agree with TRBD2. The germline V gene encodes CDR1 WSHSY and CDR2 SAAADI. J gave up 3 bases and V 7 bases, and 11 bases lay outside the gene matches. The CDR3 consists of 19 residues. CDR3 nucleotide sequence: TGCGCCAGCACCCTACGGGGACTAGCGGGAGCCAATGGGGCCAACGTCCTGACTTTC. This sequence encodes CASTLRGLAGANGANVLTF.

To note about this clonotype: A read error is the likely source, as a far larger clone sits one nucleotide away. V usage is TRBV5-1 and J usage is TRBJ2-5; the D gene is possibly TRBD2 (6 bases). Trimming removed 3 bases at V and 11 bases at J, with 26 bases between. The CDR3 contains 16 residues. Germline assignment: CDR1 SGHRS and CDR2 YFSETQ. This CDR3 is CASSSAGAGTYNEQYF. The CDR3, as DNA: TGCGCCAGCAGCTCGGCGGGCGCGGGAACCTACAATGAGCAGTACTTC.

Note on this clonotype: One end of the junction fails to match germline, which may point to a read error. This chain connects TRBV4-2 to TRBJ2-7, with D perhaps matching TRBD2 (6 bases). Germline assignment: CDR1 LGHNA and CDR2 YNFKEQ. The CDR3 sequence is 14 residues long. The CDR3 loop reads CSSKGEAESYEQYF. In nucleotides, the CDR3 is TGTTCCAGCAAAGGGGAGGCGGAATCCTACGAGCAGTACTTC.

This clonotype was detected many times. V and J are TRBV28 and TRBJ1-2; weak D call: TRBD1 (5 bases). V lost 2 bases and J lost 8, with 15 bases in between. CDR1 is MDHEN and CDR2 is SYDVKM in the germline V gene. This CDR3 has 14 residues. CDR3 nucleotide sequence: TGTGCCAGCAGTTTAGGTTCGGGGCTTCGAGGCTACACCTTC. Residues: CASSLGSGLRGYTF.

This clonotype was counted at least ten times. The V call is TRBV20-1, the J call TRBJ2-7, with TRBD1 matching 8 bases. Germline assignment: CDR1 DFQATT and CDR2 SNEGSKA (reference sequence). CDR3 length equals 15 residues. The V segment lost 0 bases and the J segment 4 bases; nucleotides outside the gene matches: 8. CDR3 amino acids: CSARDRTGTLYEQYF. CDR3 DNA: TGCAGTGCTAGAGACAGGACAGGGACACTGTACGAGCAGTACTTC.

The V and J genes are TRBV3-1 and TRBJ2-7; D uncertain. The CDR3 totals 17 residues. V was clipped by 6 bases and J by 1 base, with 22 bases between them. Germline V gives CDR1 LGHDT, CDR2 YNNKEL (reference sequence). The CDR3 nucleotides are TGTGCCAGCAGTCACTACTCCGACCTCAACTATTCCTACGAGCAGTACTTC. Amino acids: CASSHYSDLNYSYEQYF.

A few counts support this clonotype. V and J are TRBV20-1 and TRBJ1-1; weak D call: TRBD1 (6 bases). V was pared by 5 bases and J by 5 bases, with 15 bases between. Germline loops: CDR1 DFQATT, CDR2 SNEGSKA (reference sequence). The CDR3 length is 13 residues. This chain's CDR3 is CSARKGGTTEAFF. The CDR3 DNA is TGCAGTGCTCGAAAAGGGGGTACGACTGAAGCTTTCTTT.

This clonotype has only a few counts. A read error may account for a junction end that differs from germline. V gene TRBV5-1 combines with J gene TRBJ2-5; possibly TRBD1 or TRBD2 for D (5 bases each). The CDR3 is 14 amino acids. Per germline, CDR1 SGHRS and CDR2 YFSETQ. The CDR3 sequence: CASSLSIREETQYF. The CDR3 nucleotides read TGTGCCAGCAGCTTGAGCATCAGGGAGGAGACCCAGTACTTC.

This clonotype has at least ten counts. The J gene is TRBJ2-1, the V gene TRBV3-1, with D possibly called TRBD1 or TRBD2 (5 bases each). The V gene's germline CDR1 is LGHDT and CDR2 YNNKEL (reference sequence). The CDR3 runs to 14 residues. Trimming left V 4 bases short and J 0 bases short, with 7 bases between. For the CDR3, the DNA is TGTGCCAGCAGCCGGGACCACTCCTACAATGAGCAGTTCTTC. This gives the protein CASSRDHSYNEQFF.

This clonotype was found a few times. The CDR3 reads CASSLSRGQGEKLFF. CDR3 nucleotides: TGTGCCAGCAGTTTAAGCAGGGGGCAGGGCGAAAAACTGTTTTTT. The V call is TRBV12-3 or TRBV12-4, the J call TRBJ1-4; 8 positions agree with TRBD1. V dropped 2 bases and J dropped 8; count of bases not matched to a gene: 7. The CDR3 contains 15 residues.

V usage is TRBV6-4 and J usage is TRBJ1-5, with D possibly matching TRBD1 (5 bases). V shed 4 bases and J shed 7 bases, with 17 bases lying between them. Looked up from germline, CDR1 is MRHNA and CDR2 is SNTAGT. The CDR3 consists of 15 residues. This chain's CDR3 is CASSAVPDGGQPQHF. Here the CDR3 DNA reads TGTGCCAGCAGTGCCGTACCCGACGGGGGGCAGCCCCAGCATTTT.

The table lists this clonotype with many counts. This chain links TRBV5-1 with TRBJ2-1; D may be TRBD2 (7 bases). The CDR3 is 15 residues long. Germline lookup yields CDR1 SGHRS and CDR2 YFSETQ. The ends were cut back, 4 bases at V and 4 bases at J, with 15 bases in the middle. CDR3 amino acids: CASSAWGGAYNEQFF. CDR3 nucleotides: TGCGCCAGCAGCGCCTGGGGGGGCGCGTACAATGAGCAGTTCTTC.

This clonotype showed up just a few times. V usage is TRBV9 and J usage is TRBJ2-1; D remains ambiguous. V was pared by 0 bases and J by 6 bases, with 10 bases between. This CDR3 comprises 14 residues. CDR1 and CDR2 from the germline V gene are SGDLS and YYNGEE. CDR3 in DNA: TGTGCCAGCAGCGTAGCTGACCGGGCCAATGAGCAGTTCTTC. Protein: CASSVADRANEQFF.

This clonotype was counted at least ten times. V usage is TRBV2 and J usage is TRBJ1-2; D ambiguous. This CDR3 has 13 residues. The ends were cut back, 6 bases at V and 0 bases at J, with 8 bases in the middle. Germline CDR1 SNHLY, CDR2 FYNNEI. CDR3 DNA sequence: TGTGCCAGCAGGGCCAGTTCTAACTATGGCTACACCTTC. Its translation: CASRASSNYGYTF. Looking up the rest from reference TRBV2 and TRBJ1-2 gives the full variable domain: EPEVTQTPSHQVTQMGQEVILRCVPISNHLYFYWYRQILGQKVEFLVSFYNNEISEKSEIFDDQFSVERPDGSNFTLKIRSTKLEDSAMYFCASRASSNYGYTFGSGTRLTVV.

This clonotype was picked up many times. J is TRBJ2-7 and V is TRBV5-1; a weak D match, TRBD1 (6 bases). The length of the CDR3 is 15 residues. The V end lost 4 bases, the J end lost 0 bases, and 14 bases lay between the germline ends. Germline V lookup: CDR1 SGHRS, CDR2 YFSETQ. CDR3 DNA: TGCGCCAGCAGCGGGGGACATGGGGGCTCCTACGAGCAGTACTTC. Translated: CASSGGHGGSYEQYF.

With regard to this clonotype: A read error is the likely source, as a far larger clone sits one nucleotide away. The chain couples TRBV7-3 to TRBJ2-7, with 7 bases identical to TRBD1. Germline CDR1 is SGHTA and CDR2 is FQGTGA. V lost 8 bases, J lost 0 bases, and 7 bases stayed unmatched. This CDR3 contains 14 residues. CDR3 sequence: CASSGRGISYEQYF. The CDR3 nucleotides are TGTGCCAGCTCGGGCAGGGGGATCTCCTACGAGCAGTACTTC.

This clonotype was seen repeatedly, ten times or more. The rearrangement links TRBV6-1 to TRBJ1-1, with D tentatively TRBD1 (5 bases). Germline CDR1 MNHNS, CDR2 SASEGT. V was clipped by 7 bases and J by 2 bases, with 20 bases between them. This CDR3 is built from 16 residues. CDR3 DNA: TGTGCCAGCACCCAGGGAGCGTCCTTGATAAACACTGAAGCTTTCTTT. Encoded protein: CASTQGASLINTEAFF.

This clonotype was detected many times. This chain connects TRBV6-2 or TRBV6-3 to TRBJ2-7; no firm D call. Deletions cut 6 bases from V and 3 bases from J, with 12 bases between. The CDR3 covers 13 residues. Germline loops: CDR1 MNHEY, CDR2 SVGEGT. Here the CDR3 reads CASSPFPGYEQYF. CDR3 nucleotides: TGTGCCAGCAGCCCCTTCCCGGGCTACGAGCAGTACTTC.

Details on this clonotype: Since a far larger clone is one base different, this is likely a read error. The gene calls are TRBV6-1 and TRBJ2-1; D gene unclear. CDR3 length: 13 amino acids. The germline V and J ends were trimmed by 6 bases and 5 bases, with 11 bases remaining between them. Per the germline V gene, CDR1 is MNHNS and CDR2 is SASEGT. The CDR3 nucleotides read TGTGCCAGCAGCCTGGGGTTACACAATGAGCAGTTCTTC. This sequence encodes CASSLGLHNEQFF.

The CDR3 DNA follows: TGTGCCACCCTCCTAGCGGGAGGGCCCTACCCTGAGCAGTTCTTC. As protein: CATLLAGGPYPEQFF. The chain links TRBV28 to TRBJ2-1; 12 bases line up with TRBD2. The ends lost 10 bases at V and 9 bases at J; junction bases unmatched: 13. The germline gives CDR1 MDHEN, CDR2 SYDVKM. This CDR3 has 15 amino acids.

This clonotype has more than one count but fewer than ten. The CDR3 DNA sequence: TGCGCCAGCAGCTTGTGGAGGGGAAGTGAAAAACTGTTTTTT. Translation gives CASSLWRGSEKLFF. The chain combines TRBV5-1 with TRBJ1-4; TRBD1 is a possible D gene (5 bases). The CDR3 length is 14 residues. V was cut by 1 base and J by 7 bases, with 11 bases left in between. Germline loops: CDR1 SGHRS, CDR2 YFSETQ.